Presented here are 25 T cell receptor beta chains from one specimen sequenced in a study of blood T cell repertoires in COVID-19 (dated by TCRdb to about 2020). The method behind the library was the immunoSEQ multiplex PCR assay. TCRdb re-hosts the immuneACCESS table, in-frame sequences only. Its copies lack some clones; in the studies checked, an unresolved V gene accounts for under half of them, and the cause for the rest is not known. For this sample the table gives 350,000 to 550,000 clones, of which roughly 91% were detected only once. Approximately 4.5% of the sample is held by the ten biggest clonotypes. The sample was peripheral blood. The receptors originated from a woman between 25 and 40 years old with acute or convalescent COVID-19.

V is TRBV6-5 and J is TRBJ1-4, with D tentatively TRBD1 (6 bases). V lost 10 bases, J lost 8 bases, and 23 bases lay in between. Per the germline V gene, CDR1 is MNHEY and CDR2 is SVGAGI. CDR3 length: 15 residues. Here the CDR3 DNA reads TGTGCCAACCCGCATTGGGGGGGGCGATGGGAAAAACTGTTTTTT. This translates into CANPHWGGRWEKLFF.

V usage is TRBV7-2 and J usage is TRBJ2-1, with D maybe TRBD2 (5 bases). V shed 5 bases and J shed 8 bases, with 10 bases lying between them. Germline V gene lookup returns CDR1 SGHTA and CDR2 FQGNSA. The CDR3 has 12 residues. The CDR3 nucleotides read TGTGCCAGCAGCCCCCTGAGGGATGAGCAGTTCTTC. Amino acids: CASSPLRDEQFF.

The chain couples TRBV27 to TRBJ1-4; 7 bases map to TRBD1. The CDR3 is 17 residues long. V lost 4 bases to trimming and J lost 1 base; unmatched junction nucleotides: 9. Germline-derived CDR1 and CDR2 are MNHEY and SMNVEV (reference sequence). The CDR3 DNA sequence: TGTGCCAGCAGTTCAACGGCAGGGGGTGTAACTAATGAAAAACTGTTTTTT. It yields the protein CASSSTAGGVTNEKLFF. Looking up the rest from reference TRBV27 and TRBJ1-4 gives the full variable domain: EAQVTQNPRYLITVTGKKLTVTCSQNMNHEYMSWYRQDPGLGLRQIYYSMNVEVTDKGDVPEGYKVSRKEKRNFPLILESPSPNQTSLYFCASSSTAGGVTNEKLFFGSGTQLSVL.

V gene TRBV7-9 combines with J gene TRBJ1-6; weak D call: TRBD1 (5 bases). With 5 bases removed from V and 4 bases from J, the gap between germline ends came to 18 bases. There are 17 residues in the CDR3. Germline assignment: CDR1 SEHNR and CDR2 FQNEAQ (reference sequence). The CDR3 sequence: CASSKDTRLLYNSPLHF. The CDR3 DNA reads as TGTGCCAGCAGCAAGGACACCCGTTTACTTTATAATTCACCCCTCCACTTT.

The chain combines TRBV28 with TRBJ2-1, with 14 nucleotides matching TRBD2. This CDR3 is built from 16 residues. The germline V gene encodes CDR1 MDHEN and CDR2 SYDVKM. V trimming: 5 bases; J trimming: 14 bases; junction bases outside the gene matches: 14. This CDR3 is CASSQGERLAGGPEFF. DNA for the CDR3: TGTGCCAGCAGTCAGGGAGAAAGACTAGCGGGGGGGCCCGAGTTCTTC. The full variable domain, with the rest looked up from reference TRBV28 and TRBJ2-1, is DVKVTQSSRYLVKRTGEKVFLECVQDMDHENMFWYRQDPGLGLRLIYFSYDVKMKEKGDIPEGYSVSREKKERFSLILESASTNQTSMYLCASSQGERLAGGPEFFGPGTRLTVL.

The genes are TRBV2 and TRBJ2-1, with 8 nucleotides matching TRBD1. V was pared by 8 bases and J by 7 bases, with 10 bases of the junction left unmatched. Per germline, CDR1 SNHLY and CDR2 FYNNEI. The CDR3 covers 14 residues. The CDR3 DNA follows: TGTGCCAGCGCCGTAGACAGGGGTTTGAATGAGCAGTTCTTC. It translates to CASAVDRGLNEQFF.

The chain couples TRBV29-1 to TRBJ2-2; the D gene is possibly TRBD1 (7 bases). The CDR3 has 15 residues. The germline gives CDR1 SQVTM, CDR2 ANQGSEA. V gave up 3 bases and J gave up 7 bases, with 18 bases separating them. The CDR3 loop is CSVEFSGRGVGELFF. CDR3 nucleotide sequence: TGCAGCGTTGAGTTTTCGGGCAGGGGGGTCGGGGAGCTGTTTTTT.

The V gene is TRBV19, the J gene TRBJ1-2; D remains ambiguous. This CDR3 spans 12 amino acids. V was clipped by 2 bases and J by 3 bases, with 4 bases between them. Germline CDR1 is LNHDA and CDR2 is SQIVND (reference sequence). CDR3 sequence reads: CASSIRDYGYTF. In DNA, the CDR3 is TGTGCCAGTAGTATACGGGACTATGGCTACACCTTC.

The J gene is TRBJ2-2, the V gene TRBV5-4; D may be TRBD2 (5 bases). There are 15 residues in the CDR3. Germline V CDR1 and CDR2: SGHNT, YYREEE (reference sequence). Trimming removed 3 bases at V and 3 bases at J, with 12 bases between. CDR3 sequence (DNA): TGTGCCAGCAGCTCCGGACTCGATCACACCGGGGAGCTGTTTTTT. Translated, it gives CASSSGLDHTGELFF.

The V gene is TRBV2, the J gene TRBJ1-3, with 7 bases matching TRBD1. Germline V gene sequence: CDR1 SNHLY, CDR2 FYNNEI. The length of the CDR3 is 16 residues. V dropped 5 bases and J dropped 3; count of bases not matched to a gene: 10. DNA of the CDR3: TGTGCCAGCAGTCACTCCGGGACAGACTATGGAAACACCATATATTTT. Amino acids: CASSHSGTDYGNTIYF.

For the CDR3, the DNA is TGTGCCAGCAGCGTACAGGGTGGAGGGTCACCCCTCCACTTT. Its translation is CASSVQGGGSPLHF. This chain joins TRBV9 and TRBJ1-6; a weak D match, TRBD1 (5 bases). The CDR3 runs to 14 residues. V dropped 1 base and J dropped 10 bases, with 12 bases sitting between them. Germline V CDR1 and CDR2: SGDLS, YYNGEE.

The CDR3 DNA is TGCGCCAGCAGCTGGTCGGGACACATGAACACTGAAGCTTTCTTT. It yields the protein CASSWSGHMNTEAFF. The J gene is TRBJ1-1, the V gene TRBV5-1, with a possible D match to TRBD1 (6 bases). There are 15 residues in the CDR3. Germline values: CDR1 SGHRS, CDR2 YFSETQ. Trimming stripped 3 bases from V and 0 bases from J, with 12 bases between.

This sequence joins TRBV6-5 and TRBJ2-5; 8 bases align to TRBD2. CDR3 length: 16 amino acids. CDR1 MNHEY and CDR2 SVGAGI come from the germline V gene. The trim removed 2 bases at V and 1 base at J, leaving 6 bases unmatched. CDR3 in DNA: TGTGCCAGCAGTTACGGTCCCGGGGGGGCCCAAGAGACCCAGTACTTC. Translating gives CASSYGPGGAQETQYF.

The table lists this clone with a few counts. The chain combines TRBV5-4 with TRBJ1-1; 7 nucleotides line up with TRBD1. V lost 3 bases, J lost 6 bases, and 11 bases stayed unmatched. The CDR3 contains 15 residues. Per the germline V gene, CDR1 is SGHNT and CDR2 is YYREEE (reference sequence). The CDR3 region is CASSSDKTGTSEAFF. The DNA for the CDR3 is TGTGCCAGCAGCTCAGATAAGACAGGGACTTCTGAAGCTTTCTTT.

The chain joins TRBV19 to TRBJ1-3; no clear D gene. This CDR3 is 16 amino acids long. The V end was cut by 0 bases, the J end by 3 bases, with 12 bases between. Germline V gene data show CDR1 as LNHDA and CDR2 as SQIVND (reference sequence). The CDR3 DNA reads TGTGCCAGTAGTATAGAGGGCAGCCGGGATGGAAACACCATATATTTT. This gives the protein CASSIEGSRDGNTIYF.

In its sample, this clone was seen a few times. This chain links TRBV28 with TRBJ2-7; the D gene is possibly TRBD1 (6 bases). V was trimmed by 5 bases and J by 1 base, leaving 15 bases between them. Looked up from germline, CDR1 is MDHEN and CDR2 is SYDVKM. The CDR3 has 15 amino acids. CDR3 in amino acids: CASSPLGQLSYEQYF. In DNA, the CDR3 is TGTGCCAGCAGTCCCCTCGGACAGCTATCCTACGAGCAGTACTTC.

The chain couples TRBV19 to TRBJ2-7, with D possibly being TRBD1 (5 bases). Per the germline V gene, CDR1 is LNHDA and CDR2 is SQIVND (reference sequence). V was pared by 5 bases and J by 2 bases, with 19 bases between. The CDR3 extends over 16 amino acids. The CDR3 DNA follows: TGTGCCAGTAGTGCTCTGGGGCACCAGTCCCCCTACGAGCAGTACTTC. It translates to CASSALGHQSPYEQYF.

The J gene is TRBJ2-7, the V gene TRBV11-2; D remains ambiguous. Germline V lookup: CDR1 SGHAT, CDR2 FQNNGV. V lost 1 base, J lost 2 bases, and 3 bases lay in between. The length of the CDR3 is 12 residues. The CDR3 reads CASSLATYEQYF. The CDR3 DNA is TGTGCCAGCAGCTTAGCCACCTACGAGCAGTACTTC.

The J gene is TRBJ2-5, the V gene TRBV2, with 8 bases matching TRBD1. This CDR3 region has 14 residues. Germline V gene sequence: CDR1 SNHLY, CDR2 FYNNEI. V trimming: 8 bases; J trimming: 1 base; junction bases outside the gene matches: 6. CDR3 loop: CASGGTGTQETQYF. The CDR3 DNA sequence: TGTGCCAGCGGGGGGACAGGTACCCAAGAGACCCAGTACTTC.

This chain uses TRBV11-2 with TRBJ2-2; 9 bases match TRBD1. The CDR3 runs to 16 residues. In germline, CDR1 is SGHAT, CDR2 FQNNGV. J gave up 5 bases and V 5 bases, and 9 bases lay outside the gene matches. For the CDR3, the DNA is TGTGCCAGCAGCCCGCGACAGGGGGTGGAGACCGGGGAGCTGTTTTTT. Amino acid sequence: CASSPRQGVETGELFF.

The V gene is TRBV27, the J gene TRBJ1-2, with 9 bases that match TRBD1. The J segment lost 4 bases and the V segment lost 5 bases, leaving 8 bases of the junction unmatched. This CDR3 is built from 15 residues. Per the germline V gene, CDR1 is MNHEY and CDR2 is SMNVEV (reference sequence). The CDR3 loop reads CASSKPGTGTYGYTF. The DNA for the CDR3 is TGTGCCAGCAGTAAGCCCGGGACAGGGACCTATGGCTACACCTTC.

This rearrangement joins TRBV7-9 to TRBJ2-2, with D possibly being TRBD1 (5 bases). Per germline, CDR1 SEHNR and CDR2 FQNEAQ (reference sequence). The CDR3 has 17 residues. Deletions cut 8 bases from V and 0 bases from J, with 19 bases between. The CDR3 loop is CASAIQGQAANTGELFF. CDR3 nucleotide sequence: TGTGCCAGCGCTATCCAGGGCCAGGCCGCGAACACCGGGGAGCTGTTTTTT.

The chain links TRBV28 to TRBJ1-2; D unclear. Trimming shortened V by 5 bases and J by 8 bases, and 12 bases separated the two germline ends. Germline V CDR1 and CDR2: MDHEN, SYDVKM. The CDR3 covers 12 residues. The CDR3 nucleotides read TGTGCCAGCAGTAGATTAACATACGGCTACACCTTC. Translation gives CASSRLTYGYTF.

The gene calls are TRBV5-1 and TRBJ2-7; D perhaps matches TRBD1 (6 bases). V gave up 4 bases and J gave up 4 bases, with 18 bases separating them. This CDR3 spans 15 amino acids. Germline V gene lookup returns CDR1 SGHRS and CDR2 YFSETQ. The CDR3 reads CASSGRDTTLYEQYF. The CDR3 coding sequence is TGCGCCAGCAGCGGCCGGGACACGACCCTTTACGAGCAGTACTTC.

The chain recombines TRBV6-5 with TRBJ1-2; tentatively, D is TRBD1 (6 bases). Trimming removed 3 bases from V and 5 bases from J, with 19 bases in between. The germline CDR1 and CDR2 sequences are MNHEY and SVGAGI. This CDR3 comprises 16 residues. The DNA for the CDR3 is TGTGCCAGCAGTTATTTCCCGGTGGCAGGGGTGTATGGCTACACCTTC. Its protein product is CASSYFPVAGVYGYTF.